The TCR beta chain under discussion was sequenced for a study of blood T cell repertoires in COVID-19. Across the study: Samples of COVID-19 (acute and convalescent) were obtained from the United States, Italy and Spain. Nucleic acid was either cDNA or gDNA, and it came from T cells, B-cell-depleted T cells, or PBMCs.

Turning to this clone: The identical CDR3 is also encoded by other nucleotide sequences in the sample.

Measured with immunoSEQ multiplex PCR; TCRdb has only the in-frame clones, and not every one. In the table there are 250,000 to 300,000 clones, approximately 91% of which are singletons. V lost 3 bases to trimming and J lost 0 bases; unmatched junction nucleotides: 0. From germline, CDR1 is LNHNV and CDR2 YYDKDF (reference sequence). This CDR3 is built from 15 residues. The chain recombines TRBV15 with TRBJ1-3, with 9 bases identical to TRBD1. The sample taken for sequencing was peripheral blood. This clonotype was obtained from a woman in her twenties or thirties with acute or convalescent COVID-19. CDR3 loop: CATSRDRGSGNTIYF. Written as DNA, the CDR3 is TGTGCCACCAGCAGGGACAGGGGCTCTGGAAACACCATATATTTT.